The 22 T cell receptor beta chains below were found in one sample sequenced in a study of T cell responses to AZD1222 COVID-19 vaccine. Assay used: immunoSEQ multiplex PCR; TCRdb lists only in-frame clones, some missing. The sample has around 94,000 clones, 85% seen once. The input for sequencing was peripheral blood, taken 28 days after the second AZD1222 dose. The receptors were gathered from an adult who received the AZD1222 COVID-19 vaccine.

This clone has only a few counts. The rearrangement uses TRBV4-3 and TRBJ2-3, with a weak D call TRBD2 (5 bases). The germline V and J ends were trimmed by 0 bases and 2 bases, with 15 bases remaining between them. CDR3 length equals 17 residues. In germline, CDR1 is LGHNA, CDR2 YSLEER. CDR3 protein: CASSQDLSSGNTDTQYF. CDR3 sequence (DNA): TGCGCCAGCAGCCAAGATCTATCCAGCGGTAACACAGATACGCAGTATTTT.

V and J are TRBV19 and TRBJ1-4, with D perhaps TRBD1 (5 bases). This CDR3 spans 15 amino acids. Germline-derived CDR1 and CDR2 are LNHDA and SQIVND (reference sequence). The V and J ends lost 3 bases and 0 bases respectively, with 8 bases between them. The CDR3 DNA reads as TGTGCCAGTAGTATTGGGACGGCAACTAATGAAAAACTGTTTTTT. This gives the protein CASSIGTATNEKLFF.

The chain carries TRBV7-2 and TRBJ1-1, with 7 bases fitting TRBD1. With V trimmed by 2 bases and J by 4 bases, 7 bases remained unmatched. Germline CDR1 SGHTA, CDR2 FQGNSA. The CDR3 has 15 residues. The CDR3 loop is CASSLWETGFTEAFF. The CDR3 DNA follows: TGTGCCAGCAGCTTATGGGAGACAGGGTTCACTGAAGCTTTCTTT.

The chain is built from TRBV10-1 and TRBJ2-1; 8 nucleotides line up with TRBD1. Germline lookup yields CDR1 WNHNN and CDR2 SYGVQD (reference sequence). The CDR3 runs to 14 residues. The ends lost 3 bases at V and 8 bases at J; junction bases unmatched: 6. The CDR3 loop reads CASSDRQGYDEQFF. In DNA form, the CDR3 reads TGCGCCAGCAGTGACAGACAGGGGTACGATGAGCAGTTCTTC.

The CDR3 DNA reads as TGTGCCAGTAGTACAACAGGGGTTGTGTCCTACGAGCAGTACTTC. It specifies CASSTTGVVSYEQYF. This chain connects TRBV19 to TRBJ2-7, with TRBD1 matching 7 bases. From germline, CDR1 is LNHDA and CDR2 SQIVND (reference sequence). Trimming at V came to 4 bases and at J to 1 base, leaving 7 bases not matched to a gene. The CDR3 has 15 amino acids.

The rearrangement joins TRBV7-8 to TRBJ1-6; TRBD1 aligns across 7 bases. The V segment lost 1 base and the J segment 4 bases; nucleotides outside the gene matches: 4. The CDR3 runs 16 residues. CDR1 and CDR2 from the germline V gene are SGHVS and FQNEAQ. CDR3 protein: CASSLEVGQYNSPLHF. The CDR3 nucleotides are TGTGCCAGCAGCTTAGAGGTGGGACAGTATAATTCACCCCTCCACTTT.

This chain uses TRBV6-2 or TRBV6-3 with TRBJ2-4; D is unclear. The CDR3 is 14 residues long. Trimming took 4 bases from V and 0 from J, leaving 7 bases between them. The germline gives CDR1 MNHEY, CDR2 SVGEGT. CDR3 in amino acids: CASSSDGAKNIQYF. The CDR3 DNA reads TGTGCCAGCAGTTCCGACGGAGCCAAAAACATTCAGTACTTC.

V and J are TRBV7-8 and TRBJ1-2; 10 bases are a match to TRBD1. After removal of 3 bases from V and 7 bases from J, the junction contained 8 bases not matched to a gene. The CDR3 is 15 amino acids. Germline assignment: CDR1 SGHVS and CDR2 FQNEAQ. The CDR3 protein is CASSFVRDRGSGYTF. For the CDR3, the DNA is TGTGCCAGCAGCTTTGTCCGGGACAGGGGTTCTGGCTACACCTTC.

J is TRBJ1-2 and V is TRBV28, with no clear D. The CDR3 is made up of 14 amino acids. V was shortened by 6 bases and J by 0 bases, with 11 bases between the two germline ends. Germline CDR1 is MDHEN and CDR2 is SYDVKM. The DNA for the CDR3 is TGTGCCAGCAGCTCCCTATTAGCTAACTATGGCTACACCTTC. Translated: CASSSLLANYGYTF.

The chain uses TRBV5-6 and TRBJ1-1; D uncertain. There are 16 residues in the CDR3. Trimming removed 4 bases at V and 0 bases at J, with 16 bases between. CDR1 and CDR2 from the germline V gene are SGHDT and YYEEEE. In DNA, the CDR3 is TGTGCCAGCAGCGTGGGATGGGCTCGGTTGAACACTGAAGCTTTCTTT. Translation gives CASSVGWARLNTEAFF.

The rearrangement uses TRBV6-1 and TRBJ2-2; the match to TRBD2 covers 14 bases. In germline, CDR1 is MNHNS, CDR2 SASEGT. This CDR3 region has 16 residues. J gave up 8 bases and V 4 bases, and 6 bases lay outside the gene matches. CDR3 in amino acids: CASSGGLAGEGGELFF. CDR3 DNA sequence: TGTGCCAGCAGTGGGGGACTAGCGGGAGAAGGAGGGGAGCTGTTTTTT.

DNA for the CDR3: TGTGCCAGCAGCCAAGGCCTCGGGAGGCGGGATTCACCCCTCCACTTT. It codes for CASSQGLGRRDSPLHF. The chain recombines TRBV3-1 (or the pseudogene TRBV3-2) with TRBJ1-6; D gene unclear. Germline values: CDR1 LGHDT, CDR2 YNNKEL (reference sequence). The CDR3 totals 16 residues. Trimming stripped 1 base from V and 8 bases from J, with 15 bases between.

This clone was found once. The J gene is TRBJ2-3, the V gene TRBV3-1 (or the pseudogene TRBV3-2); D is ambiguous. CDR1 is LGHDT and CDR2 is YNNKEL in the germline V gene (reference sequence). The CDR3 has 12 residues. V was shortened by 2 bases and J by 2 bases, with 2 bases between the two germline ends. CDR3 in amino acids: CASSQNTDTQYF. CDR3 sequence (DNA): TGTGCCAGCAGCCAAAACACAGATACGCAGTATTTT.

This clone was recorded a few times. The rearrangement uses TRBV27 and TRBJ1-1, with 8 bases aligning to TRBD1. The CDR3 extends over 11 amino acids. Germline CDR1 reads MNHEY; CDR2 reads SMNVEV (reference sequence). With V trimmed by 3 bases and J by 11 bases, 2 bases remained unmatched. This chain's CDR3 is CASSFQGAAFF. CDR3 in DNA: TGTGCCAGCAGTTTTCAGGGGGCGGCTTTCTTT.

The chain joins TRBV4-3 to TRBJ1-1; D is perhaps TRBD1 (5 bases). CDR1 is LGHNA and CDR2 is YSLEER in the germline V gene. The CDR3 has 14 amino acids. V lost 4 bases, J lost 0 bases, and 9 bases lay in between. The CDR3 nucleotides read TGCGCCAGCAGCCTGGGACGGTTGAACACTGAAGCTTTCTTT. Translated, it gives CASSLGRLNTEAFF.

V usage is TRBV5-1 and J usage is TRBJ2-6; D uncertain. This CDR3 contains 16 residues. Germline V gene sequence: CDR1 SGHRS, CDR2 YFSETQ. Trimming took off 0 bases at V and 0 bases at J, with 7 bases between the two ends. CDR3 nucleotide sequence: TGCGCCAGCAGCTTGGAGGTCCCCTCTGGGGCCAACGTCCTGACTTTC. Translation: CASSLEVPSGANVLTF. The whole variable domain, filled in from reference TRBV5-1 and TRBJ2-6, reads KAGVTQTPRYLIKTRGQQVTLSCSPISGHRSVSWYQQTPGQGLQFLFEYFSETQRNKGNFPGRFSGRQFSNSRSEMNVSTLELGDSALYLCASSLEVPSGANVLTFGAGSRLTVL.

The chain is built from TRBV6-2 or TRBV6-3 and TRBJ2-1, with 7 bases aligning to TRBD2. Germline values: CDR1 MNHEY, CDR2 SVGEGT. The CDR3 consists of 15 residues. Trimming removed 2 bases from V and 8 bases from J; junction bases left unmatched: 9. CDR3 residues: CASSYDRDYFDEQFF. The CDR3 DNA sequence: TGTGCCAGCAGTTACGACCGGGACTACTTCGATGAGCAGTTCTTC.

This clone has only one observation. The chain uses TRBV27 and TRBJ2-3; D not resolved. The CDR3 runs 11 residues. V was cut by 2 bases and J by 6 bases, with 3 bases left in between. Germline-derived CDR1 and CDR2 are MNHEY and SMNVEV (reference sequence). CDR3 in DNA: TGTGCCAGCAGTTTAGGGGATACGCAGTATTTT. Translated: CASSLGDTQYF.

This rearrangement joins TRBV5-1 to TRBJ1-4; D perhaps matches TRBD1 (5 bases). CDR3 size: 15 residues. Per germline, CDR1 SGHRS and CDR2 YFSETQ. Deletions cut 1 base from V and 5 bases from J, with 12 bases between. The CDR3 protein is CASSLRAGGNEKLFF. CDR3 nucleotides: TGCGCCAGCAGCTTGCGTGCGGGGGGGAATGAAAAACTGTTTTTT.

The rearrangement uses TRBV6-5 and TRBJ2-7; D perhaps matches TRBD1 (5 bases). Germline CDR1 and CDR2: MNHEY and SVGAGI. Trimming removed 6 bases at V and 4 bases at J, with 16 bases between. The CDR3 runs to 14 residues. CDR3: CASRKDLTGYEQYF. The DNA for the CDR3 is TGTGCCAGCAGGAAGGACCTAACAGGTTACGAGCAGTACTTC.

The genes are TRBV7-2 and TRBJ2-3; tentatively, D is TRBD2 (5 bases). This CDR3 has 16 amino acids. Trimming stripped 3 bases from V and 2 bases from J, with 15 bases between. Germline V gene lookup returns CDR1 SGHTA and CDR2 FQGNSA. CDR3 region: CASSLMRADHTDTQYF. CDR3 sequence (DNA): TGTGCCAGCAGCTTGATGAGGGCGGATCACACAGATACGCAGTATTTT.

This clone was picked up one time. This chain links TRBV9 with TRBJ2-2; no definite D call. The CDR3 sequence is 12 residues long. Trimming took 1 base from V and 6 from J, leaving 4 bases between them. Germline CDR1 SGDLS, CDR2 YYNGEE. CDR3 DNA: TGTGCCAGCAGCGTAAGCGCCGGGGAGCTGTTTTTT. Its translation is CASSVSAGELFF.